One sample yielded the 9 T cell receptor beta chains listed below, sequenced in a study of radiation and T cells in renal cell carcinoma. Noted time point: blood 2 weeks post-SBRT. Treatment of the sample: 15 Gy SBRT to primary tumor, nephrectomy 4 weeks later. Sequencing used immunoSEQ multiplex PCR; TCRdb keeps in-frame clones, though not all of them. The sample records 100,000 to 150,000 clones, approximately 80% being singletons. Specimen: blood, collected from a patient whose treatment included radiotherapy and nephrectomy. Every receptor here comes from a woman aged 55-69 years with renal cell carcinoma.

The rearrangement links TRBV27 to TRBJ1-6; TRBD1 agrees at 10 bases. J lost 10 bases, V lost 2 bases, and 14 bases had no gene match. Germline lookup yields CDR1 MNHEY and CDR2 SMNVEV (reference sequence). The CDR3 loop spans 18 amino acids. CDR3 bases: TGTGCCAGCAGTTTACCCGGGACAGGGGTGAGTTTGGGGTCACCCCTCCACTTT. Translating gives CASSLPGTGVSLGSPLHF.

The DNA of the CDR3 is TGTGCCAGCATCCCTGGAGCAGGGTTCTACGAGCAGTACTTC. It codes for CASIPGAGFYEQYF. V gene TRBV6-5 combines with J gene TRBJ2-7; possibly TRBD1 for D (5 bases). From germline, CDR1 is MNHEY and CDR2 SVGAGI. V was clipped by 7 bases and J by 3 bases, with 16 bases between them. This CDR3 has 14 amino acids.

CDR3 DNA sequence: TGTGCCAGCAGTGGGGGGCCCGGAGGTGGCTACACCTTC. It specifies CASSGGPGGGYTF. The chain recombines TRBV27 with TRBJ1-2, with a possible D match to TRBD1 (6 bases). Germline assignment: CDR1 MNHEY and CDR2 SMNVEV (reference sequence). The CDR3 is 13 amino acids. V was shortened by 5 bases and J by 7 bases, with 14 bases between the two germline ends.

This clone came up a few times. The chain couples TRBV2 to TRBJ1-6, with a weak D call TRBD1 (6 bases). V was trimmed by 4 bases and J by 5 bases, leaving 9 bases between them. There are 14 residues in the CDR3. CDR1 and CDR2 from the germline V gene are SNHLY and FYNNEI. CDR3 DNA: TGTGCCAGCAGTGGAGGACAGAATAATTCACCCCTCCACTTT. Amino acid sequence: CASSGGQNNSPLHF.

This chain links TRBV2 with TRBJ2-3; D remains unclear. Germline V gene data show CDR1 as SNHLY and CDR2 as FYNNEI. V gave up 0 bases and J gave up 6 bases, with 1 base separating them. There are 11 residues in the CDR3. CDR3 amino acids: CASSEADTQYF. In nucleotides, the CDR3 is TGTGCCAGCAGTGAAGCGGATACGCAGTATTTT.

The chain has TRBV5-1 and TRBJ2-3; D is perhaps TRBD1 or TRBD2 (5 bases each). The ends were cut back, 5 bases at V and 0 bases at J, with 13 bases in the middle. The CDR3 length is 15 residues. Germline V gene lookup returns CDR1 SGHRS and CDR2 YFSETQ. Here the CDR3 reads CASRTDGASTDTQYF. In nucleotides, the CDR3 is TGCGCCAGCAGAACCGACGGGGCTAGCACAGATACGCAGTATTTT. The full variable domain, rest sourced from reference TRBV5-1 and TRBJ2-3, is KAGVTQTPRYLIKTRGQQVTLSCSPISGHRSVSWYQQTPGQGLQFLFEYFSETQRNKGNFPGRFSGRQFSNSRSEMNVSTLELGDSALYLCASRTDGASTDTQYFGPGTRLTVL.

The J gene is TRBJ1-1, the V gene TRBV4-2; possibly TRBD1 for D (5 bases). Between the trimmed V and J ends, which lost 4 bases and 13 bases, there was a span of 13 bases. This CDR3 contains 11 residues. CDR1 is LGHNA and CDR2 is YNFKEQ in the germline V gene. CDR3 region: CASSPQGTLFF. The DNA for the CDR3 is TGTGCCAGCAGCCCTCAGGGCACCCTTTTCTTT.

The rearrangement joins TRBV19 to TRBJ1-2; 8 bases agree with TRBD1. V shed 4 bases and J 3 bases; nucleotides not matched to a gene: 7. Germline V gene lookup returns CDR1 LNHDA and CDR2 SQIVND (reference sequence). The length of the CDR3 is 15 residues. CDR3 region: CASSTGTGVDYGYTF. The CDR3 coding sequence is TGTGCCAGTAGTACCGGGACAGGAGTAGACTATGGCTACACCTTC.

This chain's CDR3 is CASSRSQGRNTEAFF. In DNA form, the CDR3 reads TGCGCCAGCAGCCGATCACAGGGACGGAACACTGAAGCTTTCTTT. The chain has TRBV5-1 and TRBJ1-1; D possibly corresponds to TRBD1 (6 bases). This CDR3 contains 15 residues. V lost 4 bases and J lost 1, with 14 bases in between. CDR1 SGHRS and CDR2 YFSETQ come from the germline V gene.